The 29 T cell receptor beta chains reported below all come from one sample, sequenced in a study of shared clonotypes between healthy human individuals. Sequenced by immunoSEQ multiplex PCR; TCRdb stores in-frame clones only, minus some. The table records fewer than 650,000 clones, around three quarters of them present only once. Sequencing used PBMCs. The origin of the receptors is a woman in her thirties or forties in good health. Some clones in this sample may be carry-over from other donors' samples.

The chain carries TRBV18 and TRBJ2-3; 8 nucleotides match TRBD2. V gave up 6 bases and J gave up 4 bases; unmatched junction bases: 6. The CDR3 covers 14 residues. Germline values: CDR1 KGHSH, CDR2 LQKENI. The CDR3 nucleotides read TGTGCCAGCTCCCCGACTAGCGAAGCAGATACGCAGTATTTT. It encodes CASSPTSEADTQYF. Variable domain in full (rest from reference TRBV18 and TRBJ2-3): NAGVMQNPRHLVRRRGQEARLRCSPMKGHSHVYWYRQLPEEGLKFMVYLQKENIIDESGMPKERFSAEFPKEGPSILRIQQVVRGDSAAYFCASSPTSEADTQYFGPGTRLTVL.

The chain employs TRBV30 and TRBJ2-1, with D tentatively TRBD2 (5 bases). Germline loops: CDR1 GTSNPN, CDR2 SVGIG (reference sequence). There are 16 residues in the CDR3. Between the trimmed V and J ends, which lost 0 bases and 5 bases, there was a span of 17 bases. The CDR3 is CAWSVGVTAGDNEQFF. The CDR3 DNA reads as TGTGCCTGGAGTGTAGGAGTTACCGCCGGGGACAATGAGCAGTTCTTC.

The chain carries TRBV2 and TRBJ2-3; 8 bases agree with TRBD1. Germline V gene lookup returns CDR1 SNHLY and CDR2 FYNNEI. The ends lost 4 bases at V and 3 bases at J; junction bases unmatched: 3. The CDR3 length is 14 residues. The CDR3: CASSGQGWTDTQYF. The CDR3 nucleotides read TGTGCCAGCAGTGGACAGGGGTGGACAGATACGCAGTATTTT.

The count of this clone is one. The V and J genes are TRBV28 and TRBJ1-1, with a tentative D call TRBD1 (6 bases). This CDR3 is built from 14 residues. V lost 6 bases, J lost 1 base, and 12 bases lay in between. In germline, CDR1 is MDHEN, CDR2 SYDVKM. The CDR3: CASSQQGKNTEAFF. The CDR3 DNA sequence: TGTGCCAGCAGCCAACAGGGCAAGAACACTGAAGCTTTCTTT.

This clone was picked up one time. V usage is TRBV6-1 and J usage is TRBJ1-5, with D possibly being TRBD1 (5 bases). Germline CDR1 reads MNHNS; CDR2 reads SASEGT. This CDR3 spans 14 amino acids. Trimming took 7 bases from V and 5 from J, leaving 15 bases between them. The CDR3, as DNA: TGTGCCAGCAATGACAGAGGGTTTGATCAGCCCCAGCATTTT. Protein: CASNDRGFDQPQHF.

This clone was seen more than once but under ten times. This rearrangement joins TRBV18 to TRBJ2-7; maybe TRBD1 (5 bases). This CDR3 is 14 amino acids long. CDR1 KGHSH and CDR2 LQKENI come from the germline V gene. The ends were cut back, 4 bases at V and 0 bases at J, with 10 bases in the middle. CDR3 amino acids: CASSRAGHSYEQYF. In nucleotides, the CDR3 is TGTGCCAGCTCACGGGCAGGGCACTCCTACGAGCAGTACTTC. The whole variable domain, remainder taken from reference TRBV18 and TRBJ2-7, is NAGVMQNPRHLVRRRGQEARLRCSPMKGHSHVYWYRQLPEEGLKFMVYLQKENIIDESGMPKERFSAEFPKEGPSILRIQQVVRGDSAAYFCASSRAGHSYEQYFGPGTRLTVT.

The rearrangement joins TRBV18 to TRBJ2-7, with D uncertain. CDR3 length: 15 amino acids. Germline V gives CDR1 KGHSH, CDR2 LQKENI. V was shortened by 3 bases and J by 2 bases, with 14 bases between the two germline ends. CDR3 nucleotide sequence: TGTGCCAGCTCACCTCTAGGTTTTAACACCTACGAGCAGTACTTC. It yields the protein CASSPLGFNTYEQYF.

This chain uses TRBV11-2 with TRBJ2-1, with 8 bases that match TRBD2. V lost 0 bases, J lost 0 bases, and 1 base stayed unmatched. Germline CDR1 reads SGHAT; CDR2 reads FQNNGV. This CDR3 spans 16 amino acids. The CDR3 loop is CASSLEGLASYNEQFF. The CDR3 nucleotides read TGTGCCAGCAGCTTAGAAGGACTAGCCTCCTACAATGAGCAGTTCTTC.

The rearrangement links TRBV4-2 to TRBJ1-6; the match to TRBD1 covers 11 bases. This CDR3 is 17 amino acids long. Germline V gives CDR1 LGHNA, CDR2 YNFKEQ. The trim removed 4 bases at V and 5 bases at J, leaving 7 bases unmatched. DNA of the CDR3: TGTGCCAGCAGCCCCCACGGACAGGGGGCGGATAATTCACCCCTCCACTTT. It specifies CASSPHGQGADNSPLHF.

This clone occurred many times. The chain has TRBV28 and TRBJ2-1; TRBD2 matches 11 bases. The V gene end was trimmed by 2 bases and the J gene end by 7 bases; junction bases not matched to a gene: 7. Germline CDR1 and CDR2: MDHEN and SYDVKM. This CDR3 contains 16 residues. The CDR3 region is CASSLTSGSSLNEQFF. CDR3 in DNA: TGTGCCAGCAGTTTAACTAGCGGGAGTTCATTGAATGAGCAGTTCTTC. Full variable domain (outside the CDR3, taken from reference TRBV28 and TRBJ2-1): DVKVTQSSRYLVKRTGEKVFLECVQDMDHENMFWYRQDPGLGLRLIYFSYDVKMKEKGDIPEGYSVSREKKERFSLILESASTNQTSMYLCASSLTSGSSLNEQFFGPGTRLTVL.

With respect to this clone: Other DNA sequences from this sample encode an identical CDR3 as well. V usage is TRBV11-2 and J usage is TRBJ2-5; D call uncertain. Germline V gene lookup returns CDR1 SGHAT and CDR2 FQNNGV. CDR3 size: 11 residues. With 1 base removed from V and 4 bases from J, the gap between germline ends came to 1 base. The CDR3 coding sequence is TGTGCCAGCAGCTTAGGAGAGACCCAGTACTTC. Protein sequence: CASSLGETQYF. Combining the CDR3 with reference TRBV11-2 and TRBJ2-5 gives the whole variable domain EAGVAQSPRYKIIEKRQSVAFWCNPISGHATLYWYQQILGQGPKLLIQFQNNGVVDDSQLPKDRFSAERLKGVDSTLKIQPAKLEDSAVYLCASSLGETQYFGPGTRLLVL.

J is TRBJ2-1 and V is TRBV4-1, with a weak D call TRBD2 (6 bases). Between the trimmed V and J ends, which lost 2 bases and 2 bases, there was a span of 16 bases. Germline V gene data show CDR1 as MGHRA and CDR2 as YSYEKL. This CDR3 spans 17 amino acids. CDR3 amino acids: CASSQPTSKNPYNEQFF. In nucleotides, the CDR3 is TGCGCCAGCAGCCAACCAACTAGCAAGAACCCCTACAATGAGCAGTTCTTC.

This clone has only one observation. Relative to the germline gene, one junction end is altered; a read error may explain this. The DNA of the CDR3 is TGTGCCAGCAGTGTACTCAGGGGGCGGAACACTGAAGCTTTCTTT. It is translated as CASSVLRGRNTEAFF. The chain links TRBV10-3 to TRBJ1-1; 8 bases align to TRBD1. The CDR3 totals 15 residues. CDR1 is ENHRY, CDR2 SYGVKD, per germline.

The chain links TRBV2 to TRBJ1-1; D gene uncertain. The CDR3 covers 15 residues. The germline V gene has CDR1 SNHLY and CDR2 FYNNEI. Deletions cut 2 bases from V and 1 base from J, with 11 bases between. The CDR3 is CASSELGQENTEAFF. CDR3 coding DNA: TGTGCCAGCAGTGAATTGGGTCAAGAGAACACTGAAGCTTTCTTT.

V is TRBV20-1 and J is TRBJ1-3; D is ambiguous. The CDR3 has 11 amino acids. Germline CDR1 is DFQATT and CDR2 is SNEGSKA (reference sequence). For the CDR3, the DNA is TGCATAGGGAGCTCTGGAAACACCATATATTTT. It specifies CIGSSGNTIYF.

V and J are TRBV11-2 and TRBJ2-7, with TRBD2 matching 8 bases. CDR1 and CDR2 from the germline V gene are SGHAT and FQNNGV. The CDR3 covers 15 residues. V lost 0 bases to trimming and J lost 0 bases; unmatched junction nucleotides: 1. The CDR3 DNA sequence: TGTGCCAGCAGCTTAGAGGGGACTAGCTCCTACGAGCAGTACTTC. Encoded protein: CASSLEGTSSYEQYF. Drawing the rest from reference TRBV11-2 and TRBJ2-7, the complete variable domain is EAGVAQSPRYKIIEKRQSVAFWCNPISGHATLYWYQQILGQGPKLLIQFQNNGVVDDSQLPKDRFSAERLKGVDSTLKIQPAKLEDSAVYLCASSLEGTSSYEQYFGPGTRLTVT.

This clone was picked up a small number of times. The chain couples TRBV5-1 to TRBJ2-2, with 7 bases fitting TRBD2. Germline V gene sequence: CDR1 SGHRS, CDR2 YFSETQ. V lost 0 bases and J lost 1; bases outside the gene matches: 3. The CDR3 runs to 16 residues. The CDR3 bases are TGCGCCAGCAGCTTGGGGGGACTAATGAACACCGGGGAGCTGTTTTTT. Residues: CASSLGGLMNTGELFF. Combining the CDR3 with reference TRBV5-1 and TRBJ2-2 gives the whole variable domain KAGVTQTPRYLIKTRGQQVTLSCSPISGHRSVSWYQQTPGQGLQFLFEYFSETQRNKGNFPGRFSGRQFSNSRSEMNVSTLELGDSALYLCASSLGGLMNTGELFFGEGSRLTVL.

This clone was recorded many times. The J gene is TRBJ2-3, the V gene TRBV5-4; a possible D gene is TRBD2 (6 bases). This CDR3 is built from 15 residues. V was cut by 5 bases and J by 8 bases, with 21 bases left in between. Per the germline V gene, CDR1 is SGHNT and CDR2 is YYREEE (reference sequence). The CDR3 region is CASSSGTRDFITQYF. DNA of the CDR3: TGTGCCAGCAGTTCCGGGACTCGGGACTTTATTACGCAGTATTTT. Full variable domain (outside the CDR3, taken from reference TRBV5-4 and TRBJ2-3): ETGVTQSPTHLIKTRGQQVTLRCSSQSGHNTVSWYQQALGQGPQFIFQYYREEENGRGNFPPRFSGLQFPNYSSELNVNALELDDSALYLCASSSGTRDFITQYFGPGTRLTVL.

V and J are TRBV10-1 and TRBJ1-2; D not certain. The CDR3 has 13 amino acids. Trimming removed 6 bases from V and 8 bases from J, with 16 bases in between. The germline CDR1 and CDR2 sequences are WNHNN and SYGVQD (reference sequence). The CDR3 here is CASSPGITGGYTF. The CDR3 DNA follows: TGCGCCAGCAGCCCCGGAATAACGGGAGGCTACACCTTC.

J is TRBJ2-1 and V is TRBV5-6; TRBD1 might be the D (5 bases). This CDR3 has 15 amino acids. V was pared by 0 bases and J by 4 bases, with 11 bases between. Germline V gene lookup returns CDR1 SGHDT and CDR2 YYEEEE. CDR3 bases: TGTGCCAGCAGCTTGGAGGGGCCACGGTACAATGAGCAGTTCTTC. It encodes CASSLEGPRYNEQFF.

The chain recombines TRBV6-1 with TRBJ2-5; weak D call: TRBD1 (6 bases). The end of the DNA aligns better with TRBJ2-7, so the J call may be wrong. Germline V gene data show CDR1 as MNHNS and CDR2 as SASEGT. This CDR3 contains 15 residues. The CDR3 sequence is CASSEAGTRSYEQYF. The DNA for the CDR3 is TGTGCCAGCAGTGAAGCGGGGACACGCTCCTACGAGCAGTACTTC.

This clone has just a few counts. The chain combines TRBV7-9 with TRBJ2-5; 9 bases fit TRBD2. The trim removed 1 base at V and 6 bases at J, leaving 6 bases unmatched. CDR1 and CDR2 (germline): SEHNR, FQNEAQ (reference sequence). This CDR3 has 15 amino acids. The CDR3: CASSLGGGRGQTQYF. The CDR3 nucleotides are TGTGCCAGCAGCTTAGGCGGCGGGAGGGGTCAGACCCAGTACTTC.

The CDR3: CASESSAGGTGELFF. For the CDR3, the DNA is TGTGCCAGCGAGTCCTCGGCGGGAGGGACCGGGGAGCTGTTTTTT. The chain joins TRBV2 to TRBJ2-2, with TRBD2 identical over 9 bases. This CDR3 comprises 15 residues. CDR1 is SNHLY, CDR2 FYNNEI, per germline. J gave up 5 bases and V 8 bases, and 9 bases lay outside the gene matches.

J is TRBJ2-7 and V is TRBV9, with 8 nucleotides matching TRBD2. The CDR3 is 15 amino acids. Per germline, CDR1 SGDLS and CDR2 YYNGEE. Trimming at V came to 0 bases and at J to 4 bases, leaving 6 bases not matched to a gene. The chain's CDR3 is CASSVAGGDGYEQYF. The CDR3 nucleotides are TGTGCCAGCAGCGTAGCCGGGGGGGATGGGTACGAGCAGTACTTC.

The chain joins TRBV6-6 to TRBJ1-5; the match to TRBD1 covers 9 bases. This CDR3 comprises 16 residues. The V gene's germline CDR1 is MNHNY and CDR2 SVGAGI (reference sequence). Trimming cost V 5 bases and J 7 bases; bases outside gene matches: 12. The CDR3 protein is CASSTSPGQGMQPQHF. CDR3 DNA: TGTGCCAGCAGTACCTCGCCGGGACAGGGTATGCAGCCCCAGCATTTT.

This clone was counted only a few times. This chain links TRBV5-1 with TRBJ2-3; 11 nucleotides line up with TRBD2. The length of the CDR3 is 16 residues. The germline V gene has CDR1 SGHRS and CDR2 YFSETQ. Unmatched junction bases numbered 8, after V lost 6 bases and J lost 2 bases. The DNA for the CDR3 is TGCGCCAGCAACACCGGGACTAGCGGTGTCACAGATACGCAGTATTTT. It yields the protein CASNTGTSGVTDTQYF.

V is TRBV30 and J is TRBJ1-2; D remains unclear. The CDR3 consists of 12 residues. Trimming pared 0 bases from V and 3 bases from J, leaving 5 bases between. Germline lookup yields CDR1 GTSNPN and CDR2 SVGIG (reference sequence). The CDR3 DNA reads TGTGCCTGGAGTGTCAAAGACTATGGCTACACCTTC. Protein sequence: CAWSVKDYGYTF.

This clone has more than one count but fewer than ten. The V call is TRBV5-1, the J call TRBJ2-5, with D perhaps TRBD2 (5 bases). This CDR3 has 13 residues. Germline-derived CDR1 and CDR2 are SGHRS and YFSETQ. V lost 6 bases, J lost 4 bases, and 13 bases lay in between. CDR3 coding DNA: TGCGCCAGCATGAGGGTTTTAGGAGAGACCCAGTACTTC. This codes for CASMRVLGETQYF. The full variable domain, its missing parts supplied by reference TRBV5-1 and TRBJ2-5, is KAGVTQTPRYLIKTRGQQVTLSCSPISGHRSVSWYQQTPGQGLQFLFEYFSETQRNKGNFPGRFSGRQFSNSRSEMNVSTLELGDSALYLCASMRVLGETQYFGPGTRLLVL.

The gene calls are TRBV2 and TRBJ2-1; D is possibly TRBD1 (5 bases). V gave up 5 bases and J gave up 10 bases, with 12 bases separating them. The CDR3 has 12 residues. Germline V gene sequence: CDR1 SNHLY, CDR2 FYNNEI. The CDR3 sequence is CASSTTVGEQFF. CDR3 nucleotides: TGTGCCAGCAGTACGACAGTTGGGGAGCAGTTCTTC.